The following is a T cell receptor beta chain sequence with its context. Antigen specificity is unknown. The data originate from a study of T cells in narcolepsy. Some clones are missing from TCRdb's copy, which holds only in-frame ones; the method was immunoSEQ multiplex PCR. Of just over 20,000 clones listed, 83% were seen once; the top ten hold 1.5% to 2%. The CDR3 runs 14 residues. Study observations and caveats: Reportedly, autoreactive clonotypes were serially detected in patients' blood but not controls'. Comparing one patient's CSF and blood CD4+ clonotypes highlighted HCRT- and TRIB2-specific autoreactive clonotypes.

The clonotype originates from a human donor in good health. This rearrangement joins TRBV21-1 to TRBJ2-3; TRBD2, the D gene given by the table, was not confirmed from the DNA. TRBV21-1 is flagged as a pseudogene. Sequencing was performed on memory (CD45RA-) CD4+ T cells from blood. CDR3 sequence (DNA): TGTGCCAGCAGCACATGGGGGGGGACACCCCCGCAGTATTTT. It is translated as CASSTWGGTPPQYF.